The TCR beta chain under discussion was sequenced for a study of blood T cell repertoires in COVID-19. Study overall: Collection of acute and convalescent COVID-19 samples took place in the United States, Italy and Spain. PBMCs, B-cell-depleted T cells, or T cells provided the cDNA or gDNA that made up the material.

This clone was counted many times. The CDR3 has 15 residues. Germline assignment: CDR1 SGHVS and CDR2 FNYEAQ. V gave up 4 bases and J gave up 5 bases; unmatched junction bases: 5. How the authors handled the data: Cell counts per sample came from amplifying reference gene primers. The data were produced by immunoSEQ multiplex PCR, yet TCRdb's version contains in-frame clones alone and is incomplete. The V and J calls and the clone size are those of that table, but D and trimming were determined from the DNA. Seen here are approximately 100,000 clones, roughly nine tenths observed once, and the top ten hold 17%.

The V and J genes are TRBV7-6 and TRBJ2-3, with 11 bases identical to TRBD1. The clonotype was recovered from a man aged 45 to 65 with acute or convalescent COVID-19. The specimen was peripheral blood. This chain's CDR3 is CASSSSGTGGDTQYF. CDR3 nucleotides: TGTGCCAGCAGCTCATCCGGGACAGGGGGAGATACGCAGTATTTT. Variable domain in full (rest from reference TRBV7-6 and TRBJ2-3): GAGVSQSPRYKVTKRGQDVALRCDPISGHVSLYWYRQALGQGPEFLTYFNYEAQQDKSGLPNDRFSAERPEGSISTLTIQRTEQRDSAMYRCASSSSGTGGDTQYFGPGTRLTVL.